This T cell receptor beta chain appears in the sequencing data of a study of tumor-infiltrating lymphocytes in primary liver carcinoma. Study-level background: There were tumors of stage T1-T3 N0M0, each 4.2 to 10 cm across. Tissue type made little difference to sample yields of roughly 3.65 to 7.13 million productive TCRbeta reads.

The authors made TCR beta cDNA from around 500 ng total RNA with a constant-region primer. Each TCR beta library was derived from three nested multiplex PCR rounds that employed slightly modified ARM-PCR. TRBV1-TRBV30 forward primers paired with a C-beta reverse primer were used in the first two PCR rounds, which ran approximately 10 cycles each. Each CDR3 protein is one row after TCRdb ran MiXCR on the multiplex PCR reads. The sample has roughly 190,000 distinct CDR3 sequences, around 85% seen once. Co-extraction of both nucleic acids (RNA and DNA) used about 18-31 mg of unsorted bulk tissue. Every patient in the cohort had a primary liver carcinoma. That carcinoma was treated by surgical resection. Every single tumor sample held over 80% viable tumor cells. Germline values: CDR1 MNHEY, CDR2 SVGEGT. CDR3 length: 12 residues. V was clipped by 4 bases and J by 12 bases, with 14 bases between them.

The origin of this receptor is a man aged 35 to 55 with primary liver carcinoma and hepatitis B virus infection. The chain employs TRBV6-2 or TRBV6-3 and TRBJ2-3; D is unclear. What was sequenced was tumor tissue from primary liver carcinoma. The CDR3 loop reads CASSFSTDVQYF. Written as DNA, the CDR3 is TGTGCCAGCAGTTTTAGCACAGATGTACAGTATTTT.